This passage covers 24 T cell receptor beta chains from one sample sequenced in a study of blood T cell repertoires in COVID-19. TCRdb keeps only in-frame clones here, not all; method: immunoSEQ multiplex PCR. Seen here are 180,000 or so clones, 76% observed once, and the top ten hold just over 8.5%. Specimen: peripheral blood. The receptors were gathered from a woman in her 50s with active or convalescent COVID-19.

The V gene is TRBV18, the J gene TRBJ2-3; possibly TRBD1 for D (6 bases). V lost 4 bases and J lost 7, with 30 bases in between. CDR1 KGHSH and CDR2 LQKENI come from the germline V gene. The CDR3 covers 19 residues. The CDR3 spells CASSRLSRGQAGPVNTQYF. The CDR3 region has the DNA TGTGCCAGCTCACGACTTTCCAGGGGACAAGCAGGGCCGGTGAATACGCAGTATTTT.

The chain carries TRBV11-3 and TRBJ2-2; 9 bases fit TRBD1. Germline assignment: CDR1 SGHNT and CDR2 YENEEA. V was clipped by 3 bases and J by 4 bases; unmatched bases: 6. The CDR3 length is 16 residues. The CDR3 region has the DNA TGTGCCAGCAGCTTTGGCGGGACAGGGTCCACCGGGGAGCTGTTTTTT. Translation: CASSFGGTGSTGELFF. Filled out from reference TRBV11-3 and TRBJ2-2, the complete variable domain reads EAGVVQSPRYKIIEKKQPVAFWCNPISGHNTLYWYLQNLGQGPELLIRYENEEAVDDSQLPKDRFSAERLKGVDSTLKIQPAELGDSAVYLCASSFGGTGSTGELFFGEGSRLTVL.

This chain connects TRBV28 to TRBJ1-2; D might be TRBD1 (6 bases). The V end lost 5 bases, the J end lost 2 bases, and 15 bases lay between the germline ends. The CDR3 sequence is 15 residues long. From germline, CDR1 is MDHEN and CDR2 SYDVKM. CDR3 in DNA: TGTGCCAGCAGTCCCGTTTCGACAGGAAACTATGGCTACACCTTC. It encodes CASSPVSTGNYGYTF.

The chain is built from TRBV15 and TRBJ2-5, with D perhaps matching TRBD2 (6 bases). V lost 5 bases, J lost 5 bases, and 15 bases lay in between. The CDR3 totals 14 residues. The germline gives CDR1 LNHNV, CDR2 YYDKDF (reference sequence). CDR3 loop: CATSPLAGGETQYF. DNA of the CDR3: TGTGCCACCAGCCCACTAGCCGGAGGTGAGACCCAGTACTTC.

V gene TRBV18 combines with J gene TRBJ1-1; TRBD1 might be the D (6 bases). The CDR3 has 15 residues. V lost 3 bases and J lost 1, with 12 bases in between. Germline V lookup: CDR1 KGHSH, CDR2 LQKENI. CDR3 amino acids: CASSPGARGNTEAFF. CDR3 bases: TGTGCCAGCTCACCGGGGGCGAGAGGGAACACTGAAGCTTTCTTT.

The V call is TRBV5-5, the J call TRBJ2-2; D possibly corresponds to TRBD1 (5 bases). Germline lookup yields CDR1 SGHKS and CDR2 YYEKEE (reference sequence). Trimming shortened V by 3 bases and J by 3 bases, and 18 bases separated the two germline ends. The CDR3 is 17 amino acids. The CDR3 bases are TGTGCCAGCAGCTCACCAGTCCAGGCAGGGTACACCGGGGAGCTGTTTTTT. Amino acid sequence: CASSSPVQAGYTGELFF.

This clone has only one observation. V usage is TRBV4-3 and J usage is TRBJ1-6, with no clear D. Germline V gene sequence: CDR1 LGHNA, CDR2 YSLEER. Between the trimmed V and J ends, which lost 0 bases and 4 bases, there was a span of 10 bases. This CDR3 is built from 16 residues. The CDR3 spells CASSQDGRAYNSPLHF. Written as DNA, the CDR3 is TGCGCCAGCAGCCAAGATGGGAGAGCATATAATTCACCCCTCCACTTT.

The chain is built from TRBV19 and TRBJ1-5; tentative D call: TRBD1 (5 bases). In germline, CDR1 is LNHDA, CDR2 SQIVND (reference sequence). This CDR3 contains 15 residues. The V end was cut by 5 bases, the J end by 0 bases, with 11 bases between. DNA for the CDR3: TGTGCCAGTAGTGTGGGGGGATATAGCAATCAGCCCCAGCATTTT. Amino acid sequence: CASSVGGYSNQPQHF.

The DNA of the CDR3 is TGTGCCATCAGTGAGCAGGACAGGGCGTTCAATGAGCAGTTCTTC. Its protein product is CAISEQDRAFNEQFF. V gene TRBV10-3 combines with J gene TRBJ2-1; 8 bases map to TRBD1. CDR1 and CDR2 from the germline V gene are ENHRY and SYGVKD. This CDR3 has 15 amino acids. Trimming removed 2 bases from V and 6 bases from J; junction bases left unmatched: 6.

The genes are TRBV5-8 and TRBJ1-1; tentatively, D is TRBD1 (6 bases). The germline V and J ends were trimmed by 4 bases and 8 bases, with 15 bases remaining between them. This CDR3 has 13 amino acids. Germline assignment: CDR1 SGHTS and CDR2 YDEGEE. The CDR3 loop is CASSKDSENEAFF. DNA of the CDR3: TGTGCCAGCAGCAAGGACAGCGAAAACGAAGCTTTCTTT.

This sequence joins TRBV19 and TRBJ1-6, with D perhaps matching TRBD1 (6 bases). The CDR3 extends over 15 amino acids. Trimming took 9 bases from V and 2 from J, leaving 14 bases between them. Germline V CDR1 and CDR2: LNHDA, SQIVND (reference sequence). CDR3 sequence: CASRDTAPYNSPLHF. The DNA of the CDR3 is TGTGCCAGCAGGGACACGGCCCCCTATAATTCACCCCTCCACTTT.

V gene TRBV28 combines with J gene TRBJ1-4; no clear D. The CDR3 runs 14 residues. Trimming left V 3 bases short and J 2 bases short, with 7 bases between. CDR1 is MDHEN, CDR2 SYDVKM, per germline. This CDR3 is CASSFRGTNEKLFF. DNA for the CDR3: TGTGCCAGCAGTTTCCGCGGGACTAATGAAAAACTGTTTTTT.

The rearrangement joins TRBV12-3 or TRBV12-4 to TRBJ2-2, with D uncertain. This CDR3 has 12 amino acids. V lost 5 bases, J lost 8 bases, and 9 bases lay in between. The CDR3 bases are TGTGCCAGCAGTCAAACTCGGGGGGAGCTGTTTTTT. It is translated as CASSQTRGELFF.

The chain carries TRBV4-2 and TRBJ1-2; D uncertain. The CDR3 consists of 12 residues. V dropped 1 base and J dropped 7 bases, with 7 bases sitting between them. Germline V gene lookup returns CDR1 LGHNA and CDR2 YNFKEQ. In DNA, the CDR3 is TGTGCCAGCAGCCAAGTCCTAGGTGGCTACACCTTC. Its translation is CASSQVLGGYTF.

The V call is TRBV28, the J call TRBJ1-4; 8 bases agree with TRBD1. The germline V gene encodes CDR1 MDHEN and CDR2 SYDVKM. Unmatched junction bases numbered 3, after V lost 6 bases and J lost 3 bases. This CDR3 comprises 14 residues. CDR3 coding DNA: TGTGCCAGCAGCTCGACAGGGGCTAATGAAAAACTGTTTTTT. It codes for CASSSTGANEKLFF.

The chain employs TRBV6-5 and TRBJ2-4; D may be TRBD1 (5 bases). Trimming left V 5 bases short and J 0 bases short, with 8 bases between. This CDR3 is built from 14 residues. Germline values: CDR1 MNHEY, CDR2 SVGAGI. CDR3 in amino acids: CASSPTVAKNIQYF. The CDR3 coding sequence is TGTGCCAGCAGTCCGACAGTAGCCAAAAACATTCAGTACTTC.

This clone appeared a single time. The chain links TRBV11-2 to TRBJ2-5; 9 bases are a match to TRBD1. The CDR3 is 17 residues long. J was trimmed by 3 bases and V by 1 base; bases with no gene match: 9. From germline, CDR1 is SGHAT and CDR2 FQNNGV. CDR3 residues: CASSLVTGTGKKETQYF. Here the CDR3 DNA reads TGTGCCAGCAGCTTAGTTACGGGGACAGGGAAAAAAGAGACCCAGTACTTC.

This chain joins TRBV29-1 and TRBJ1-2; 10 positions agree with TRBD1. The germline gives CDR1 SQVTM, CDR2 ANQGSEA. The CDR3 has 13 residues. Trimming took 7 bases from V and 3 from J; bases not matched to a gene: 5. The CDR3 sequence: CSAMDRGDYGYTF. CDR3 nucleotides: TGCAGCGCTATGGACAGGGGGGACTATGGCTACACCTTC.

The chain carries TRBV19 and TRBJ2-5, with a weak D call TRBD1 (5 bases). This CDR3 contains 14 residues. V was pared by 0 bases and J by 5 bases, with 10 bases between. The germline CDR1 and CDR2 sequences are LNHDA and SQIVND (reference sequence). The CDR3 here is CASSIDQGSETQYF. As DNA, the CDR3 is TGTGCCAGTAGTATAGATCAGGGTTCGGAGACCCAGTACTTC.

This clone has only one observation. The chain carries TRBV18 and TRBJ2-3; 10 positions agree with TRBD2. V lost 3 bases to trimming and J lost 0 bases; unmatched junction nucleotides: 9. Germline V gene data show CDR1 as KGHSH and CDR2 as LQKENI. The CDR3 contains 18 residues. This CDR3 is CASSPVPSGGESTDTQYF. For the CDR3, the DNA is TGTGCCAGCTCACCCGTGCCTAGCGGGGGTGAGAGCACAGATACGCAGTATTTT.

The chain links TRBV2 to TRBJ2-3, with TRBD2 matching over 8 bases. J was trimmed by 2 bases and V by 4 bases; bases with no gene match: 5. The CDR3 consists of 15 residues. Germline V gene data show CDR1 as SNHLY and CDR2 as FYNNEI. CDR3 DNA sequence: TGTGCCAGCAGTGGAAGGCGGGGGGTCACAGATACGCAGTATTTT. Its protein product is CASSGRRGVTDTQYF.

The CDR3 DNA follows: TGTGCCTGGAGTGTAGGGGCGGGGTACTCCTACGAGCAGTACTTC. Translation: CAWSVGAGYSYEQYF. This chain uses TRBV30 with TRBJ2-7; D perhaps matches TRBD2 (6 bases). Germline values: CDR1 GTSNPN, CDR2 SVGIG (reference sequence). V was clipped by 0 bases and J by 0 bases, with 12 bases between them. This CDR3 contains 15 residues.

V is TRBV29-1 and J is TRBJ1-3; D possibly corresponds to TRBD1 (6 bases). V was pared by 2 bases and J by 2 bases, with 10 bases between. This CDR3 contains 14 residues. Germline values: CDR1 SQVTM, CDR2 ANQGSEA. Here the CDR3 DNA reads TGCAGCGTTGAAAAGTCAGGGGCTGGAAACACCATATATTTT. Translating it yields CSVEKSGAGNTIYF. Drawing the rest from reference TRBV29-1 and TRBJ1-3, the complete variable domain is SAVISQKPSRDICQRGTSLTIQCQVDSQVTMMFWYRQQPGQSLTLIATANQGSEATYESGFVIDKFPISRPNLTFSTLTVSNMSPEDSSIYLCSVEKSGAGNTIYFGEGSWLTVV.

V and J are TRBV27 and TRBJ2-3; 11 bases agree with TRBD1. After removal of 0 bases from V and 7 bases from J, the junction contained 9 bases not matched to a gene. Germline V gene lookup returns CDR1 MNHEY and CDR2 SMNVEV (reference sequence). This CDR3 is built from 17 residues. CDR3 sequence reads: CASSLSGRTGGSYTQYF. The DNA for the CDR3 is TGTGCCAGCAGTTTATCAGGCAGGACAGGGGGCAGTTATACGCAGTATTTT.